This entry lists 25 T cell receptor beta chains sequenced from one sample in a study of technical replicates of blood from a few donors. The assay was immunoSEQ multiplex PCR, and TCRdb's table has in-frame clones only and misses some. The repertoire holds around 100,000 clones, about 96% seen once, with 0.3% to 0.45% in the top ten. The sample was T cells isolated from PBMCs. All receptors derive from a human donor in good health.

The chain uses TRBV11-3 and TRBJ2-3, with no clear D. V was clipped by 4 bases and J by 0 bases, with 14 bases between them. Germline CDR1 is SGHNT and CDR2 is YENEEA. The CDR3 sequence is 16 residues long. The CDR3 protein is CASSSPTEPSTDTQYF. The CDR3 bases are TGTGCCAGCAGCTCGCCGACTGAGCCTAGCACAGATACGCAGTATTTT.

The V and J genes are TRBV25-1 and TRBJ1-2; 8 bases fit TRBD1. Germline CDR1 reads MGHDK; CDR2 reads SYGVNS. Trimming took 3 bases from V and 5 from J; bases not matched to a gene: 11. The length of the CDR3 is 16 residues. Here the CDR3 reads CASSEDRELFFYGYTF. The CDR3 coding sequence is TGTGCCAGCAGTGAGGACAGGGAACTATTTTTTTATGGCTACACCTTC.

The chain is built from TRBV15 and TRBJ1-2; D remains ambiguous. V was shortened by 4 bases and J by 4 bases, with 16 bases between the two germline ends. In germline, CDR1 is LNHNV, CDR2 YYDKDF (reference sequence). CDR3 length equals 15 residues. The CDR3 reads CATSTRSIGIYGYTF. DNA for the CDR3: TGTGCCACCAGCACCCGGAGTATCGGTATCTATGGCTACACCTTC.

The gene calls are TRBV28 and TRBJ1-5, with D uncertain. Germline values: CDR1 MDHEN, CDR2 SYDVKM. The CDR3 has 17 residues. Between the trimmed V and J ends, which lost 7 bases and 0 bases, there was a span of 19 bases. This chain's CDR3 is CASTSIGLAYSNQPQHF. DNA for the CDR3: TGTGCCAGCACCTCGATCGGGTTAGCATATAGCAATCAGCCCCAGCATTTT.

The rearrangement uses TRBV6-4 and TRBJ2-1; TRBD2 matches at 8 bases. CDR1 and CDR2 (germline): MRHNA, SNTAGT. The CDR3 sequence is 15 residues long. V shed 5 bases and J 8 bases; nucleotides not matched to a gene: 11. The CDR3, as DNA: TGTGCCAGCAGTACTAGCGGCCCAGGATGGTATGAGCAGTTCTTC. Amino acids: CASSTSGPGWYEQFF.

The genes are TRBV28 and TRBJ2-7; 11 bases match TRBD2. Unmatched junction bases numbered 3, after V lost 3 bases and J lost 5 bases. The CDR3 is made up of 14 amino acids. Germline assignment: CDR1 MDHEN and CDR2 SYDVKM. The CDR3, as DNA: TGTGCCAGCAGTTTCACTAGCGGGAGTCACGAGCAGTACTTC. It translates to CASSFTSGSHEQYF.

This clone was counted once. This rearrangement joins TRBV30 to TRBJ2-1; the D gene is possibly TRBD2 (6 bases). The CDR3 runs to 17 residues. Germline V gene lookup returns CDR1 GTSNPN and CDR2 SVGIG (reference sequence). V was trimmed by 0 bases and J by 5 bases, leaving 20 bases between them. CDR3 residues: CAWSVKYGTPLNNEQFF. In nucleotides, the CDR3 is TGTGCCTGGAGTGTAAAATACGGGACTCCATTAAACAATGAGCAGTTCTTC.

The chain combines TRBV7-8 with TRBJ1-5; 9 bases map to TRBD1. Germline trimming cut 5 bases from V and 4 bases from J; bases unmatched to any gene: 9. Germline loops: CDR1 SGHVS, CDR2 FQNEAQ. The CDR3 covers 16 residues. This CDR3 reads CASSRDRVGGNQPQHF. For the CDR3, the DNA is TGTGCCAGCAGCCGGGACAGGGTTGGTGGAAATCAGCCCCAGCATTTT.

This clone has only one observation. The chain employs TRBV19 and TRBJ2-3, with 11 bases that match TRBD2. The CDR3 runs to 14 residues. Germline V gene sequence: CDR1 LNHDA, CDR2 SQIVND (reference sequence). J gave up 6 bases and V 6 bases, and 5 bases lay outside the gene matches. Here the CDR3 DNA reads TGTGCCAGTAGACTAGCGGGAGTGCCCGATACGCAGTATTTT. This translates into CASRLAGVPDTQYF.

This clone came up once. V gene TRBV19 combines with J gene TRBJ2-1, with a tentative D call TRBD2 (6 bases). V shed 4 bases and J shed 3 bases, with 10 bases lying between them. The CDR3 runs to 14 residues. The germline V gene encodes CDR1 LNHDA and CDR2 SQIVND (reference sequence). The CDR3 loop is CASSSGEVYNEQFF. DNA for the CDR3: TGTGCCAGTAGTAGCGGGGAAGTCTACAATGAGCAGTTCTTC.

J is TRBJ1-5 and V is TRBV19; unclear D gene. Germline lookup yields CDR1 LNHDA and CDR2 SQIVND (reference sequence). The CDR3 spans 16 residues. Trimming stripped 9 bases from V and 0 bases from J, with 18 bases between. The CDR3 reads CASLWTAEDSNQPQHF. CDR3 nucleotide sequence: TGTGCCAGCCTTTGGACGGCGGAGGATAGCAATCAGCCCCAGCATTTT.

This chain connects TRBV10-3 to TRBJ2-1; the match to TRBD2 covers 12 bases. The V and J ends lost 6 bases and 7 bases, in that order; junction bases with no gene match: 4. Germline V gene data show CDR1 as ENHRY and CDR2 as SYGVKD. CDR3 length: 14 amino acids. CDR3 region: CAIRLTSGSNEQFF. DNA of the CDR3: TGTGCCATCAGATTGACTAGCGGGAGTAATGAGCAGTTCTTC.

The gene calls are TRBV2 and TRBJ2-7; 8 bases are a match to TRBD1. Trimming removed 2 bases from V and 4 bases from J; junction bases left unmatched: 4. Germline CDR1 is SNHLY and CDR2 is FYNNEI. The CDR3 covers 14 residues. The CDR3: CASSERTGRYEQYF. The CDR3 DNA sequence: TGTGCCAGCAGTGAAAGGACAGGGCGATACGAGCAGTACTTC.

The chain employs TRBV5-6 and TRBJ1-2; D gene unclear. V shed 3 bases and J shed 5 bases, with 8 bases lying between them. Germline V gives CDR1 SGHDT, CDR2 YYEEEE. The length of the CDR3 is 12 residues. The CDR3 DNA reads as TGTGCCAGCAGCTCGGCGGGTTATGGCTACACCTTC. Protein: CASSSAGYGYTF.

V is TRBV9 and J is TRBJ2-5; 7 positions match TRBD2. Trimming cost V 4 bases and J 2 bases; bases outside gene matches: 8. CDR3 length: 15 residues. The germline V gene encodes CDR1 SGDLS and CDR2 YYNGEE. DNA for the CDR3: TGTGCCAGCAGCCCAGAAGACGGGAGGCAAGAGACCCAGTACTTC. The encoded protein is CASSPEDGRQETQYF.

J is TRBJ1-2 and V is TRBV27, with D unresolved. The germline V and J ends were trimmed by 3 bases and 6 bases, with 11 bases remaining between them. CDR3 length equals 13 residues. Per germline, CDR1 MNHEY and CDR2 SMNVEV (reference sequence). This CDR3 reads CASSFGGMDGYTF. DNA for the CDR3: TGTGCCAGCAGTTTCGGAGGGATGGATGGCTACACCTTC.

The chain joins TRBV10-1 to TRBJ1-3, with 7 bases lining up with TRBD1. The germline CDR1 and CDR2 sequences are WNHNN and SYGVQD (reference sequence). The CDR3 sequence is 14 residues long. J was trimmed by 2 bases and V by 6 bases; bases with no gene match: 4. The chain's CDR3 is CASRTGVPGNTIYF. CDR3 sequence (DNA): TGCGCCAGCAGAACAGGGGTACCTGGAAACACCATATATTTT.

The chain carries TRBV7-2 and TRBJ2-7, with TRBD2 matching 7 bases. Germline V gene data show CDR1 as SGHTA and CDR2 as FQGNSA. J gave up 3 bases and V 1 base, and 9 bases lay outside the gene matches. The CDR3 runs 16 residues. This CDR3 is CASSLVAGAGSYEQYF. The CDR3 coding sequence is TGTGCCAGCAGCTTAGTGGCGGGAGCGGGGAGCTACGAGCAGTACTTC.

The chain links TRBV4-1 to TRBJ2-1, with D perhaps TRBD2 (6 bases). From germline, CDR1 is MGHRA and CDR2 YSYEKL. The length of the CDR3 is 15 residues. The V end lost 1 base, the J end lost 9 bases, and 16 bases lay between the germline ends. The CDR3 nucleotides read TGCGCCAGCAGCCAAGGGCTACCTTTGGGGGGTGAGCAGTTCTTC. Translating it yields CASSQGLPLGGEQFF.

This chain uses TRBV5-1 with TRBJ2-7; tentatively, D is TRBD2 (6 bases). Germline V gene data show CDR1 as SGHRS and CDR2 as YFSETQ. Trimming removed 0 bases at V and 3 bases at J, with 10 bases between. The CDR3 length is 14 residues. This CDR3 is CASSLDGGLYEQYF. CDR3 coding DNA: TGCGCCAGCAGCTTGGACGGGGGACTCTACGAGCAGTACTTC.

The CDR3, as DNA: TGTGCCAGCAGTGAATCGTCCGAGGCGACTATTCGCAATCAGCCCCAGCATTTT. This translates into CASSESSEATIRNQPQHF. The chain employs TRBV6-1 and TRBJ1-5, with D hard to call. Trimming pared 2 bases from V and 2 bases from J, leaving 19 bases between. Germline V lookup: CDR1 MNHNS, CDR2 SASEGT. The CDR3 is 18 amino acids.

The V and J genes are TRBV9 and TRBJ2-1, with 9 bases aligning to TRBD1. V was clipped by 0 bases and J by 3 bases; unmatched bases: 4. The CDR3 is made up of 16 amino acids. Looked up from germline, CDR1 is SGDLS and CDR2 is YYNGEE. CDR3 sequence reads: CASSVGGQGIYNEQFF. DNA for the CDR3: TGTGCCAGCAGCGTAGGGGGACAGGGTATCTACAATGAGCAGTTCTTC.

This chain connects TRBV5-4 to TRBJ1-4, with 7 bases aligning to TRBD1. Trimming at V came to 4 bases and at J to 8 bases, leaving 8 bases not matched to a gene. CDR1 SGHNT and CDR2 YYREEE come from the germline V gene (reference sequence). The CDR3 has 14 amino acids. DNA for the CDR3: TGTGCCAGCAGCGTGACAGGGTTTGGAGAAAAACTGTTTTTT. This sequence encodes CASSVTGFGEKLFF.

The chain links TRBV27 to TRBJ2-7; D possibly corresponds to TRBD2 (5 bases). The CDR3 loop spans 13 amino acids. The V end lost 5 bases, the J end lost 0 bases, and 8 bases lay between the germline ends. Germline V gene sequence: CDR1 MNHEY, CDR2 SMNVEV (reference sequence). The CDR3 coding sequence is TGTGCCAGCAGTGGAGGCGACTCCTACGAGCAGTACTTC. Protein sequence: CASSGGDSYEQYF.

CDR3 DNA sequence: TGTGCCTGGGAAACAGGGACAGATACGCAGTATTTT. Translated: CAWETGTDTQYF. The chain carries TRBV30 and TRBJ2-3, with D perhaps TRBD1 (6 bases). The CDR3 has 12 residues. V was shortened by 5 bases and J by 3 bases, with 9 bases between the two germline ends. Germline lookup yields CDR1 GTSNPN and CDR2 SVGIG (reference sequence).